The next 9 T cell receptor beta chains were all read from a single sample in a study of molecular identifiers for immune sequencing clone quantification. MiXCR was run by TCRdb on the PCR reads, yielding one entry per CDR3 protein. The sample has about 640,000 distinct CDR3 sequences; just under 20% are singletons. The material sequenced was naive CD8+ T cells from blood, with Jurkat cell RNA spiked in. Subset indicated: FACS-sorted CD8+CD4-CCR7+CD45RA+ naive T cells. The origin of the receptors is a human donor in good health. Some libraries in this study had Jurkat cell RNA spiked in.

This CDR3 reads CSALGRLGGWAQHF. The CDR3 nucleotides read TGCAGTGCGCTGGGGAGACTTGGGGGTTGGGCCCAGCATTTT. The chain has TRBV20-1 and TRBJ1-5; D is possibly TRBD1 (5 bases). Trimming took 6 bases from V and 11 from J, leaving 23 bases between them. Germline CDR1 reads DFQATT; CDR2 reads SNEGSKA (reference sequence). The CDR3 consists of 14 residues.

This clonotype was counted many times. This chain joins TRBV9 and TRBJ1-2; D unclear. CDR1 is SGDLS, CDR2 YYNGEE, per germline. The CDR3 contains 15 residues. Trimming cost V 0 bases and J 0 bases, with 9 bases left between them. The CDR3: CASSVDPSTNYGYTF. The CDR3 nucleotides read TGTGCCAGCAGCGTAGACCCCTCTACTAACTATGGCTACACCTTC. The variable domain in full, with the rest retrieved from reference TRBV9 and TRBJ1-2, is DSGVTQTPKHLITATGQRVTLRCSPRSGDLSVYWYQQSLDQGLQFLIQYYNGEERAKGNILERFSAQQFPDLHSELNLSSLELGDSALYFCASSVDPSTNYGYTFGSGTRLTVV.

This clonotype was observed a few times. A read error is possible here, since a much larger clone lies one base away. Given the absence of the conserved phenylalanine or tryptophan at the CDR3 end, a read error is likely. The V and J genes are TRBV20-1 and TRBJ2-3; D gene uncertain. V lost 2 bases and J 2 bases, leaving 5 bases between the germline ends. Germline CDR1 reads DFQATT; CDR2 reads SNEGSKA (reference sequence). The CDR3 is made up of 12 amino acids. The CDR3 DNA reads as TGCAGTGCTAGAAAGTACACAGATACGCAGTATCTT. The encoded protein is CSARKYTDTQYL.

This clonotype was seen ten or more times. The CDR3 DNA reads as TGTGCCAGCAGTTTACAGGGGCGTGCTAACTATGGCTACACCTTC. Its protein product is CASSLQGRANYGYTF. This chain links TRBV28 with TRBJ1-2; D may be TRBD1 (6 bases). V gave up 2 bases and J gave up 0 bases, with 10 bases separating them. The germline CDR1 and CDR2 sequences are MDHEN and SYDVKM. The CDR3 runs 15 residues.

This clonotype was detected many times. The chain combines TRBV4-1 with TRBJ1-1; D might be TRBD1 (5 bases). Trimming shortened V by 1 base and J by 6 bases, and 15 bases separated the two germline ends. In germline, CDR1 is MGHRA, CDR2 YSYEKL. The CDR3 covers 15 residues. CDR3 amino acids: CASSQAPGGVPEAFF. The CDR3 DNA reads TGCGCCAGCAGCCAAGCCCCCGGGGGGGTCCCTGAAGCTTTCTTT.

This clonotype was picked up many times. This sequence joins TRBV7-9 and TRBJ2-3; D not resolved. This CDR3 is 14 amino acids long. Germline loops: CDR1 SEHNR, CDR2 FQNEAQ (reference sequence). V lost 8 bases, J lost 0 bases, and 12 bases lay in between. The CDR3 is CASARVGSTDTQYF. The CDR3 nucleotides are TGTGCCAGCGCGCGCGTAGGAAGCACAGATACGCAGTATTTT.

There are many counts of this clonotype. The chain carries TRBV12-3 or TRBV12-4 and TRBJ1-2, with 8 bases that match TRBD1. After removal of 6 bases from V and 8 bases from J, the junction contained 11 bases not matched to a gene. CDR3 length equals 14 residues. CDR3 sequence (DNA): TGTGCCAGCAGCCCGCCGGGACAGGAATACGGCTACACCTTC. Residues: CASSPPGQEYGYTF.

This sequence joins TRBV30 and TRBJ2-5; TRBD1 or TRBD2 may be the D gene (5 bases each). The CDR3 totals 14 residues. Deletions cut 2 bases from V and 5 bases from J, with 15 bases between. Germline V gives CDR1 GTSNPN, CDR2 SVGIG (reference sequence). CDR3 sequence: CAWSPGTVGETQYF. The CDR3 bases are TGTGCCTGGAGTCCCGGGACCGTAGGGGAGACCCAGTACTTC.

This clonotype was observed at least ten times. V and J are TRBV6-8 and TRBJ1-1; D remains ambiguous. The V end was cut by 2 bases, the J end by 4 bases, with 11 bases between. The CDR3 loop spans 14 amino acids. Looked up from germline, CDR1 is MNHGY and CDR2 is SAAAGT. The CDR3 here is CASSYLRGFTEAFF. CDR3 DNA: TGTGCCAGCAGTTACCTCCGGGGTTTCACTGAAGCTTTCTTT.